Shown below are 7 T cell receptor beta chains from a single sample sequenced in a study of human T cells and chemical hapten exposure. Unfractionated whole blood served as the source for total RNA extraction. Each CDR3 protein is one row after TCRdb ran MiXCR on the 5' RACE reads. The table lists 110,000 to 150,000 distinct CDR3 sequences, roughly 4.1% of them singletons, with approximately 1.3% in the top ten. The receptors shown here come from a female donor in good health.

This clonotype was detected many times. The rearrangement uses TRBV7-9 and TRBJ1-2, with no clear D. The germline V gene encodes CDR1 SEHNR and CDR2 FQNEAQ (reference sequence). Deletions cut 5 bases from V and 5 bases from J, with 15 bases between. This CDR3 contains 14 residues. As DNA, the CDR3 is TGTGCCAGCAGCCCGCATGCGAGGGCGTATGGCTACACCTTC. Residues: CASSPHARAYGYTF. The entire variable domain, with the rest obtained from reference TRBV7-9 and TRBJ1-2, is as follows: DTGVSQNPRHKITKRGQNVTFRCDPISEHNRLYWYRQTLGQGPEFLTYFQNEAQLEKSRLLSDRFSAERPKGSFSTLEIQRTEQGDSAMYLCASSPHARAYGYTFGSGTRLTVV.

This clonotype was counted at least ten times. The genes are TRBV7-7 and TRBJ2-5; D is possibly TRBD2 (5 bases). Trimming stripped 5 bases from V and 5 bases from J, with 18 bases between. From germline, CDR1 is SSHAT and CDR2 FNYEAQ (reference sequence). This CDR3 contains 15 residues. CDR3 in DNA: TGTGCCAGCAGCCTTAGCCGTAGCGTCTCCGAGACCCAGTACTTC. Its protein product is CASSLSRSVSETQYF.

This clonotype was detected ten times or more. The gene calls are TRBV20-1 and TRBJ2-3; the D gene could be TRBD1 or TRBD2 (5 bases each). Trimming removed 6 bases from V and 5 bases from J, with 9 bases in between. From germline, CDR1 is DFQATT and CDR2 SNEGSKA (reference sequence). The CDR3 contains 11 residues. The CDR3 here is CSAARGDTQYF. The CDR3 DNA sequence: TGCAGTGCCGCGAGGGGAGATACGCAGTATTTT.

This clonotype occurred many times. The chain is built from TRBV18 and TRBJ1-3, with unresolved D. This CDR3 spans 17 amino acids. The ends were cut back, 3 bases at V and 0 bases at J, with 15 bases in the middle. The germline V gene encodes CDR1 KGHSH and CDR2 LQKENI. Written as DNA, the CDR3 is TGTGCCAGCTCACCCACTTCGCAACAATACTCTGGAAACACCATATATTTT. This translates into CASSPTSQQYSGNTIYF.

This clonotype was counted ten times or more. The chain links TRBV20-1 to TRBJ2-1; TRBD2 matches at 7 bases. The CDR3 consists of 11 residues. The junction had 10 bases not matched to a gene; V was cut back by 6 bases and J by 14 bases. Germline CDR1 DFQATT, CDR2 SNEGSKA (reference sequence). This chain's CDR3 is CSATSRAGEFF. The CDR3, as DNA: TGCAGTGCCACCTCTCGGGCGGGGGAGTTCTTC.

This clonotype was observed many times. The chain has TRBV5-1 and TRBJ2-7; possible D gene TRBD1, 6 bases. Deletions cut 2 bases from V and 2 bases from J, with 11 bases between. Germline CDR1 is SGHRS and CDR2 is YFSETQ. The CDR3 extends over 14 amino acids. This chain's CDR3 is CASSLVGQTYEQYF. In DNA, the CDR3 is TGCGCCAGCAGCTTAGTCGGACAGACCTACGAGCAGTACTTC.

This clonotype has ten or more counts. CDR3 DNA sequence: TGTGCCAGCAGTTACATCGGACGGGACACCGGGGAGCTGTTTTTT. Its protein is CASSYIGRDTGELFF. This chain connects TRBV6-2 or TRBV6-3 to TRBJ2-2, with unresolved D. Germline CDR1 MNHEY, CDR2 SVGEGT. This CDR3 spans 15 amino acids. V lost 2 bases and J lost 3, with 10 bases in between.